These T cell receptor beta chains were read from a single sample in a study of T-cell reconstitution after alpha-beta-depleted transplantation in children. Each CDR3 protein gets one entry after TCRdb re-called the PCR reads with MiXCR. The profile shows around 600,000 distinct CDR3 sequences, more than 9% of them singletons. Sequencing used PBMCs from the stem cell graft donor, obtained from the stem cell graft. The receptors derive from a human donor who donated a stem cell graft to a child with acute myeloid leukemia. The CDR3 runs from the conserved cysteine through the conserved F or W. D genes are given only for firm matches. Where a row states a size, it is once, few, many or the class of an expanded clone; other rows omit it.

cdr3_aa,cdr3_nt,j_call,v_call,clone_size,d_call
CASSFGISYNSPLHF,TGTGCCAGCAGTTTTGGGATCTCCTATAATTCACCCCTCCACTTT,TRBJ1-6,TRBV9,many,NA
CSARGQRNTEAFF,TGCAGTGCTAGGGGACAGAGGAACACTGAAGCTTTCTTT,TRBJ1-1,TRBV20-1,many,TRBD1
CAWMWSGANVLTF,TGTGCCTGGATGTGGTCTGGGGCCAACGTCCTGACTTTC,TRBJ2-6,TRBV30,NA,NA
CASSMGLALMYEQFF,TGTGCCAGCAGCATGGGACTAGCGTTGATGTATGAGCAGTTCTTC,TRBJ2-1,TRBV7-9,many,TRBD2
CAIRIAGAPHEQFF,TGTGCCATCAGAATAGCGGGAGCCCCCCATGAGCAGTTCTTC,TRBJ2-1,TRBV10-3,many,TRBD2
CASSVHEGDIQYF,TGCGCCAGCAGCGTTCATGAGGGGGACATTCAGTACTTC,TRBJ2-4,TRBV5-1,NA,NA
CASSLAIGTGELFF,TGTGCCAGCAGCTTGGCCATAGGTACCGGGGAGCTGTTTTTT,TRBJ2-2,TRBV5-6,many,NA
CASSGPQGAYGYTF,TGTGCCAGCAGCGGACCTCAGGGGGCCTATGGCTACACCTTC,TRBJ1-2,TRBV7-2,NA,TRBD1
CGTRGNSDQPQHF,TGTGGCACTAGGGGGAATTCAGATCAGCCCCAGCATTTT,TRBJ1-5,TRBV10-3,NA,NA
CASSLATGLISGANVLTF,TGTGCCAGCAGCTTAGCCACAGGTCTAATCTCTGGGGCCAACGTCCTGACTTTC,TRBJ2-6,TRBV11-1,few,NA
CASSLLSRTGELFF,TGTGCCAGCAGCTTATTGTCCAGGACCGGGGAGCTGTTTTTT,TRBJ2-2,TRBV7-3,many,NA
CASSPGDLSYNEQFF,TGTGCCAGCAGCCCAGGGGACCTTTCCTACAATGAGCAGTTCTTC,TRBJ2-1,TRBV6-1,NA,NA
CASSLQQGPYEQYF,TGTGCCAGCAGCTTACAACAGGGGCCTTACGAGCAGTACTTC,TRBJ2-7,TRBV7-6,NA,TRBD1
CASRAGSAGWNIQYF,TGTGCCAGCAGGGCAGGTTCCGCGGGATGGAACATTCAGTACTTC,TRBJ2-4,TRBV2,NA,NA
CASSLAPGYYGYTF,TGTGCCAGCAGCTTAGCGCCAGGCTACTATGGCTACACCTTC,TRBJ1-2,TRBV7-2,NA,NA
CSASDGNQPQHF,TGCAGTGCTAGCGACGGCAATCAGCCCCAGCATTTT,TRBJ1-5,TRBV20-1,many,NA
CASSYSFGTQYF,TGTGCCAGCAGTTACTCGTTTGGTACGCAGTATTTT,TRBJ2-3,TRBV6-5,NA,NA
CSVGQDEQYF,TGCAGCGTTGGACAGGACGAGCAGTACTTC,TRBJ2-7,TRBV29-1,few,NA
CASSLGGQGGYEQYF,TGTGCCAGCAGCTTAGGAGGACAGGGGGGCTACGAGCAGTACTTC,TRBJ2-7,TRBV7-9,many,TRBD1
CSAESGTGLYEQYF,TGCAGTGCTGAGAGCGGGACCGGCCTCTACGAGCAGTACTTC,TRBJ2-7,TRBV20-1,many,TRBD2
CATGDRGSGYTF,TGTGCCACCGGGGACAGGGGGAGTGGCTACACCTTC,TRBJ1-2,TRBV24-1,NA,TRBD1
CAIRLTSGISYEQYF,TGTGCCATCAGATTGACTAGCGGGATCTCCTACGAGCAGTACTTC,TRBJ2-7,TRBV10-3,many,TRBD2
CASSVGDTQYF,TGTGCCAGCAGCGTAGGGGATACGCAGTATTTT,TRBJ2-3,TRBV9,many,NA
CAISDGALEGDTQYF,TGTGCCATCAGTGATGGGGCTCTAGAGGGAGATACGCAGTATTTT,TRBJ2-3,TRBV10-3,NA,NA
CSVNRPKQYF,TGCAGTGTCAACCGGCCCAAGCAGTACTTC,TRBJ2-7,TRBV20-1,NA,NA
CASSPSEGATEQFF,TGTGCCAGCTCACCGAGTGAGGGGGCGACTGAGCAGTTCTTC,TRBJ2-1,TRBV18,NA,TRBD1
CASSRTVPSYEQYF,TGTGCCAGCAGTAGGACGGTCCCCTCCTACGAGCAGTACTTC,TRBJ2-7,TRBV6-1,few,NA
CSVRGRGGYEQYF,TGCAGCGTAAGGGGCAGGGGGGGGTACGAGCAGTACTTC,TRBJ2-7,TRBV29-1,few,NA
CASSSRQGASDTDTQYF,TGCGCCAGCAGCTCTCGACAGGGGGCGAGTGATACAGATACGCAGTATTTT,TRBJ2-3,TRBV5-1,few,TRBD1
CASDRTGPGNTIYF,TGTGCCAGCGATCGGACAGGGCCTGGAAACACCATATATTTT,TRBJ1-3,TRBV12-3/TRBV12-4,many,TRBD1
CASSLGVLAEETQYF,TGTGCCAGCAGTTTAGGTGTACTAGCGGAAGAGACCCAGTACTTC,TRBJ2-5,TRBV12-3/TRBV12-4,few,TRBD2
CASSRDSGTTGTEAFF,TGCGCCAGCAGCCGGGACAGCGGGACGACGGGCACTGAAGCTTTCTTT,TRBJ1-1,TRBV5-1,many,TRBD1
CASKFIAEETQYF,TGCGCCAGCAAGTTTATAGCGGAAGAGACCCAGTACTTC,TRBJ2-5,TRBV5-1,NA,NA
CASTRLGANEQFF,TGTGCCAGCACCCGGCTCGGGGCCAATGAGCAGTTCTTC,TRBJ2-1,TRBV12-3/TRBV12-4,many,NA
CASSSRGGGTGNTIYF,TGTGCCAGCAGTTCCCGGGGAGGGGGTACGGGAAACACCATATATTTT,TRBJ1-3,TRBV12-3/TRBV12-4,many,NA
CASSLERRGYTEAFF,TGCGCCAGCAGCTTGGAGCGTCGGGGTTACACTGAAGCTTTCTTT,TRBJ1-1,TRBV5-1,few,NA
CASSQGADTQYF,TGCGCCAGCAGCCAGGGGGCAGATACGCAGTATTTT,TRBJ2-3,TRBV4-3,many,NA
CASSVGGAGELFF,TGTGCCAGCAGTGTCGGGGGGGCCGGGGAGCTGTTTTTT,TRBJ2-2,TRBV2,few,TRBD2
CASSLSAGGYYEQYF,TGTGCCAGCAGTTTATCGGCAGGGGGCTACTACGAGCAGTACTTC,TRBJ2-7,TRBV27,many,TRBD1
CSAPDLAGAPGWSNEQFF,TGCAGTGCTCCCGACCTAGCGGGAGCCCCCGGGTGGTCCAATGAGCAGTTCTTC,TRBJ2-1,TRBV20-1,few,TRBD2
CSAYRTGGSMGYGYTF,TGCAGTGCTTACAGGACAGGGGGCTCTATGGGTTATGGCTACACCTTC,TRBJ1-2,TRBV20-1,many,TRBD1
CASSLLGRGPGSGNTIYF,TGTGCCAGCAGCTTACTGGGTAGGGGGCCCGGCTCTGGAAACACCATATATTTT,TRBJ1-3,TRBV7-8,few,TRBD1
CPTLNQDSNQPQHF,TGTCCCACCCTAAATCAGGATAGCAATCAGCCCCAGCATTTT,TRBJ1-5,TRBV10-3,NA,NA
CAISESIQGTPYEQYF,TGTGCCATCAGTGAGTCGATACAGGGTACACCCTACGAGCAGTACTTC,TRBJ2-7,TRBV10-3,few,NA
CASSFDREGPLHF,TGTGCCAGCAGCTTCGACAGGGAGGGACCCCTCCACTTT,TRBJ1-6,TRBV7-2,few,TRBD1
CSVRQTPEAFF,TGCAGCGTGAGACAGACGCCTGAAGCTTTCTTT,TRBJ1-1,TRBV29-1,NA,NA
CASSQSEKLFF,TGTGCCAGCAGCCAAAGTGAAAAACTGTTTTTT,TRBJ1-4,TRBV3-1,many,NA
CSARQGFSYEQYF,TGCAGTGCTCGTCAAGGGTTCTCCTACGAGCAGTACTTC,TRBJ2-7,TRBV20-1,NA,NA
CSARERSGGKQPQHF,TGCAGTGCTAGAGAGCGTTCAGGGGGAAAGCAGCCCCAGCATTTT,TRBJ1-5,TRBV20-1,few,TRBD1